These 29 T cell receptor beta chains originate from one sample sequenced in a study of monozygotic twins with inflammatory bowel disease. TCRdb reanalyzed the 5' RACE reads, giving one entry per CDR3 protein sequence and no DNA. The sample shows approximately 150,000 distinct CDR3 sequences, and 7.4% sits with its ten largest clones. Sequencing used blood. The source is a human donor with ulcerative colitis or Crohn's disease, or a healthy co-twin of an affected twin (not recorded which).

The gene calls are TRBV12-3 or TRBV12-4 and TRBJ2-7; TCRdb indicates TRBD2, and absent DNA this call remains unverified. This CDR3 contains 14 residues. Here the CDR3 reads CASSLYPPAYEQYF.

This rearrangement joins TRBV12-3 or TRBV12-4 to TRBJ2-1; the D gene TCRdb calls, TRBD2, cannot be checked with no DNA. This CDR3 is built from 15 residues. The chain's CDR3 is CASSPLAGGNNEQFF.

CDR3 sequence: CSASPLAAYQETQYF. The chain links TRBV20-1 to TRBJ2-5; no DNA is available, so the TRBD2 call from TCRdb remains unchecked. The length of the CDR3 is 15 residues. Germline V gene lookup returns CDR1 DFQATT and CDR2 SNEGSKA (reference sequence).

The chain combines TRBV3-1 with TRBJ1-4. There are 16 residues in the CDR3. Germline-derived CDR1 and CDR2 are LGHDT and YNNKEL (reference sequence). The CDR3 region is CASRLSPVETNEKLFF.

The chain couples TRBV7-3 to TRBJ2-3; TCRdb's assignment of TRBD2 cannot be checked, as there is no DNA. This CDR3 spans 19 amino acids. In germline, CDR1 is SGHTA, CDR2 FQGTGA. This chain's CDR3 is CASSLTLSGTSGRVDTQYF.

The rearrangement uses TRBV5-6 and TRBJ2-2; absent DNA, TCRdb's TRBD2 call cannot be checked. This CDR3 has 16 amino acids. CDR1 SGHDT and CDR2 YYEEEE come from the germline V gene. CDR3 amino acids: CASSKAGTRLTGELFF.

The chain carries TRBV20-1 and TRBJ1-1; TCRdb lists TRBD1, though no DNA is available to test this call. The CDR3 has 12 amino acids. Germline V gives CDR1 DFQATT, CDR2 SNEGSKA (reference sequence). The CDR3 spells CSARRQGRGAFF.

V usage is TRBV28 and J usage is TRBJ2-7; TCRdb outputs TRBD2, but without DNA this stays unchecked. Germline V CDR1 and CDR2: MDHEN, SYDVKM. The CDR3 extends over 14 amino acids. CDR3 sequence: CASSFVTGSYEQYF.

The chain recombines TRBV5-1 with TRBJ1-1; without DNA, the TCRdb call of TRBD1 cannot be checked. Germline assignment: CDR1 SGHRS and CDR2 YFSETQ. The CDR3 has 16 residues. The CDR3 is CASSKIPGQGETEAFF.

The chain combines TRBV20-1 with TRBJ2-2; as DNA is missing, the TRBD2 call by TCRdb cannot be tested. Germline CDR1 and CDR2: DFQATT and SNEGSKA (reference sequence). CDR3 length: 15 residues. The chain's CDR3 is CSARDRGLNTGELFF.

V usage is TRBV6-1 and J usage is TRBJ1-2. CDR1 and CDR2 (germline): MNHNS, SASEGT. The CDR3 runs to 14 residues. The CDR3 region is CASNKGGGVYGYTF.

The chain employs TRBV19 and TRBJ1-1; TCRdb names TRBD1, which stays unverified in the absence of DNA. The germline V gene encodes CDR1 LNHDA and CDR2 SQIVND (reference sequence). CDR3 length: 14 amino acids. CDR3 loop: CASSTPARVAHAFF.

The chain has TRBV6-2 or TRBV6-3 and TRBJ2-4; the TCRdb D gene call, TRBD1, has no DNA to confirm it. The V gene's germline CDR1 is MNHEY and CDR2 SVGEGT. CDR3 length: 15 amino acids. This CDR3 reads CASSYSGGGLNIQYF.

The chain uses TRBV10-3 and TRBJ2-7; as DNA is missing, the TRBD2 call by TCRdb cannot be tested. The CDR3 covers 11 residues. The germline V gene has CDR1 ENHRY and CDR2 SYGVKD. CDR3 loop: CAISGGGEQYF.

The chain combines TRBV5-1 with TRBJ2-5; TCRdb reports TRBD2, a call that lacks DNA to check it against. CDR1 is SGHRS, CDR2 YFSETQ, per germline. The CDR3 is 17 residues long. The CDR3 sequence is CASSSYGAGGPQETQYF.

The J gene is TRBJ2-7, the V gene TRBV29-1; TCRdb selects TRBD1, and the lack of DNA leaves this call unchecked. The CDR3 has 16 amino acids. Germline V gene data show CDR1 as SQVTM and CDR2 as ANQGSEA. The chain's CDR3 is CSVLYRDRASSYEQYF.

This chain uses TRBV29-1 with TRBJ1-1; with no DNA, the TCRdb D assignment of TRBD1 cannot be verified. Germline V gives CDR1 SQVTM, CDR2 ANQGSEA. The CDR3 has 14 amino acids. The CDR3 loop reads CSVTWDSLNTEAFF. The full variable domain, rest sourced from reference TRBV29-1 and TRBJ1-1, is SAVISQKPSRDICQRGTSLTIQCQVDSQVTMMFWYRQQPGQSLTLIATANQGSEATYESGFVIDKFPISRPNLTFSTLTVSNMSPEDSSIYLCSVTWDSLNTEAFFGQGTRLTVV.

V usage is TRBV5-1 and J usage is TRBJ2-1; the D call of TRBD1 rests on TCRdb alone, since no DNA is present to check it. Germline V lookup: CDR1 SGHRS, CDR2 YFSETQ. CDR3 length: 14 amino acids. CDR3 protein: CASSLVPDRPEQFF.

The chain carries TRBV9 and TRBJ1-3; there is no DNA to check the TCRdb D call of TRBD1. Germline lookup yields CDR1 SGDLS and CDR2 YYNGEE. There are 16 residues in the CDR3. This CDR3 is CASSQGQGWSGNTIYF.

V usage is TRBV9 and J usage is TRBJ2-7; TCRdb's assignment of TRBD1 cannot be checked, as there is no DNA. The CDR3 runs to 14 residues. Germline-derived CDR1 and CDR2 are SGDLS and YYNGEE. This CDR3 reads CASSPRTGDYEQYF.

The chain joins TRBV5-1 to TRBJ2-7; the TRBD1 assignment by TCRdb is unverifiable without DNA. The CDR3 length is 14 residues. CDR1 is SGHRS and CDR2 is YFSETQ in the germline V gene. The CDR3 sequence: CASSTLTGNYEQYF.

This chain uses TRBV5-8 with TRBJ2-3; with no DNA, the TCRdb D assignment of TRBD1 cannot be verified. Germline CDR1 is SGHTS and CDR2 is YDEGEE. CDR3 length: 12 amino acids. The CDR3 spells CAFTGRADTQYF. Filled out from reference TRBV5-8 and TRBJ2-3, the complete variable domain reads EAGVTQSPTHLIKTRGQQATLRCSPISGHTSVYWYQQALGLGLQFLLWYDEGEERNRGNFPPRFSGRQFPNYSSELNVNALELEDSALYLCAFTGRADTQYFGPGTRLTVL.

This sequence joins TRBV18 and TRBJ2-1. This CDR3 spans 15 amino acids. The V gene's germline CDR1 is KGHSH and CDR2 LQKENI. This chain's CDR3 is CASSPLLGLANEQFF.

This chain links TRBV20-1 with TRBJ1-1; TCRdb gives TRBD1 as the D gene, but with no DNA this cannot be confirmed. Germline V gives CDR1 DFQATT, CDR2 SNEGSKA (reference sequence). The CDR3 covers 14 residues. The CDR3 loop is CSAREGAVNTEAFF.

The chain has TRBV10-2 and TRBJ2-1; TCRdb's D call of TRBD2 is untestable without DNA. Germline V CDR1 and CDR2: WSHSY, SAAADI. The CDR3 is made up of 17 amino acids. The CDR3: CASRTASGGASYNEQFF.

The chain carries TRBV20-1 and TRBJ1-5. Germline-derived CDR1 and CDR2 are DFQATT and SNEGSKA (reference sequence). The CDR3 contains 12 residues. The chain's CDR3 is CSASLQNQPQHF.

The V and J genes are TRBV9 and TRBJ1-4. CDR1 and CDR2 from the germline V gene are SGDLS and YYNGEE. The CDR3 is 15 residues long. The chain's CDR3 is CASSVDRTPSEKLFF.

The chain is built from TRBV7-2 and TRBJ2-7; TCRdb's D gene call, TRBD2, goes unchecked for lack of DNA. This CDR3 is built from 15 residues. Germline values: CDR1 SGHTA, CDR2 FQGNSA. The chain's CDR3 is CASSTRPAGYYEQYF.

The rearrangement uses TRBV20-1 and TRBJ2-5. This CDR3 has 12 residues. Germline CDR1 is DFQATT and CDR2 is SNEGSKA (reference sequence). The CDR3 here is CSARAGGETQYF.